This T cell receptor (beta chain) was profiled in a study of graft-versus-host responses after intestinal transplantation. Study-level background: In this cohort, recipients had multivisceral, liver-intestinal, or isolated intestinal transplants. Each recipient received anti-thymocyte globulin induction, then tacrolimus and steroids for approximately 3 years.

The germline CDR1 and CDR2 sequences are LGHNA and YNFKEQ. V was pared by 0 bases and J by 5 bases, with 11 bases of the junction left unmatched. The CDR3 has 17 amino acids. The table came from immunoSEQ multiplex PCR; TCRdb's copy has only in-frame clones and leaves some out. The data hold about 10,000 clones, with 88% observed a single time. The rearrangement links TRBV4-2 to TRBJ2-5; 8 bases match TRBD1. Here the sequenced sample was PBMCs, taken 242 days after intestinal transplant. The receptor comes from a human patient who received an intestinal transplant, so some T cells may come from the graft donor. In nucleotides, the CDR3 is TGTGCCAGCAGCCAAGATAACCCAGGCAGGGGGCGGGAGACCCAGTACTTC. Amino acid sequence: CASSQDNPGRGRETQYF.